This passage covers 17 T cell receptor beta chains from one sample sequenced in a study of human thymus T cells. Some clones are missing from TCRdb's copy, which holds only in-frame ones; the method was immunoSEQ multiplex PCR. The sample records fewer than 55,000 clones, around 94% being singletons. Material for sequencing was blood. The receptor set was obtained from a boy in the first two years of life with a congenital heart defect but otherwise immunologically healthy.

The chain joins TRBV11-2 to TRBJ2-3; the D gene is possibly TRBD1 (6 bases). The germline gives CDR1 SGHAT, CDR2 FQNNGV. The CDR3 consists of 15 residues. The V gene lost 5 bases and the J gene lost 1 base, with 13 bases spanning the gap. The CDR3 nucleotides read TGTGCCAGCAGCCGTAGGGCAGGGGGCACAGATACGCAGTATTTT. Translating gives CASSRRAGGTDTQYF.

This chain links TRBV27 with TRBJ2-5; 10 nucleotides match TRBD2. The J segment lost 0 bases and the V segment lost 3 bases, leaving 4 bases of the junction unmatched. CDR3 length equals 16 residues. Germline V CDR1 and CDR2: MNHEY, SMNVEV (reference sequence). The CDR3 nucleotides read TGTGCCAGCAGTTTTGTAGCGGGGGGCTACCAAGAGACCCAGTACTTC. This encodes CASSFVAGGYQETQYF.

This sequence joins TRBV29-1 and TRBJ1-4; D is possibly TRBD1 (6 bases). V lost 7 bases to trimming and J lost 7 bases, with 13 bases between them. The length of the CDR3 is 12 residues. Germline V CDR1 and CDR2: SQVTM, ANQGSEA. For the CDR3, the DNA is TGCAGCGCCTTAGAGGACAGTGAAAAACTGTTTTTT. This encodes CSALEDSEKLFF. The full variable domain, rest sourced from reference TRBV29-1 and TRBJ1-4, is SAVISQKPSRDICQRGTSLTIQCQVDSQVTMMFWYRQQPGQSLTLIATANQGSEATYESGFVIDKFPISRPNLTFSTLTVSNMSPEDSSIYLCSALEDSEKLFFGSGTQLSVL.

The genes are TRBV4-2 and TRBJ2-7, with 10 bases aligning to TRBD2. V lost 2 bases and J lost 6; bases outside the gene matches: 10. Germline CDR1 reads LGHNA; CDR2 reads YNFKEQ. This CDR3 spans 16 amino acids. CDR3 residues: CASSQQTILAGREQYF. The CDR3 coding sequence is TGTGCCAGCAGCCAACAAACAATACTAGCGGGGCGCGAGCAGTACTTC.

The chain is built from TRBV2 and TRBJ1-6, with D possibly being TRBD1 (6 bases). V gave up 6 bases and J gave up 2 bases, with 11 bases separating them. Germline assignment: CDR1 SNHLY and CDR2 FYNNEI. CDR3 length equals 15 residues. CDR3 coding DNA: TGTGCCAGCAGCTCGGGACACACCTATAATTCACCCCTCCACTTT. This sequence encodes CASSSGHTYNSPLHF.

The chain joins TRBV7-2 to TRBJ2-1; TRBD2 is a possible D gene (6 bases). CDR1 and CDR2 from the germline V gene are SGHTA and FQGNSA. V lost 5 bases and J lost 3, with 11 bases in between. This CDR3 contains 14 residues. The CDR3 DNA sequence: TGTGCCAGCAGCCCGGGAGTAGTCTACAATGAGCAGTTCTTC. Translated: CASSPGVVYNEQFF. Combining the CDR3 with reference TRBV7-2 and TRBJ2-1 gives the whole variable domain GAGVSQSPSNKVTEKGKDVELRCDPISGHTALYWYRQSLGQGLEFLIYFQGNSAPDKSGLPSDRFSAERTGGSVSTLTIQRTQQEDSAVYLCASSPGVVYNEQFFGPGTRLTVL.

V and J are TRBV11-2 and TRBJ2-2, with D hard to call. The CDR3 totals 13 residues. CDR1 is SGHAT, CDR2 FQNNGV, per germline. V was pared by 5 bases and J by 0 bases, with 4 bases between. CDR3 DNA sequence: TGTGCCAGCAGCCCACCGAACACCGGGGAGCTGTTTTTT. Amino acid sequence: CASSPPNTGELFF.

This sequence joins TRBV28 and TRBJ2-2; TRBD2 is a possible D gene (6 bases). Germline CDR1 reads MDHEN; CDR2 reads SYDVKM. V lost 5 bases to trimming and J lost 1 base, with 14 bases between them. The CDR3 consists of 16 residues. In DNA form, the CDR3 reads TGTGCCAGCAGTCGTAGCGGCCTCGGGAACACCGGGGAGCTGTTTTTT. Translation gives CASSRSGLGNTGELFF.

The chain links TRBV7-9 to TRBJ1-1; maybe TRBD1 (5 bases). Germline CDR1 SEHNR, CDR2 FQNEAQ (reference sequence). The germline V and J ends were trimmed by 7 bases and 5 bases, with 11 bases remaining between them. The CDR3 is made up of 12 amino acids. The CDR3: CASTPQGTEAFF. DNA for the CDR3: TGTGCCAGCACCCCGCAGGGAACTGAAGCTTTCTTT.

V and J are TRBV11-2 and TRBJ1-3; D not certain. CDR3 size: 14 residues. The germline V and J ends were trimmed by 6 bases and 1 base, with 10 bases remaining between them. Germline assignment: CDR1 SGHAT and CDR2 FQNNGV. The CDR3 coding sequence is TGTGCCAGCAGGGAAGGGAGATCTGGAAACACCATATATTTT. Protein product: CASREGRSGNTIYF. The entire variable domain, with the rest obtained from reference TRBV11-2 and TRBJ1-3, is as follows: EAGVAQSPRYKIIEKRQSVAFWCNPISGHATLYWYQQILGQGPKLLIQFQNNGVVDDSQLPKDRFSAERLKGVDSTLKIQPAKLEDSAVYLCASREGRSGNTIYFGEGSWLTVV.

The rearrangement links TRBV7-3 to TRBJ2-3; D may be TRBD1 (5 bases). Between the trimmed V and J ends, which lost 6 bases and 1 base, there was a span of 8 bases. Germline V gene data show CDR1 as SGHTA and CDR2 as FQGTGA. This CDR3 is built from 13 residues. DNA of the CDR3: TGTGCCAGCAGTTTCAGGGGCACAGATACGCAGTATTTT. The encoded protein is CASSFRGTDTQYF.

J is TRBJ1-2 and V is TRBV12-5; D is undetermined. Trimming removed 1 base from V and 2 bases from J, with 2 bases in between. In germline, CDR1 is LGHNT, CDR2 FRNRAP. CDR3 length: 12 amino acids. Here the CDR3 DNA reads TGTGCTAGTGGTTTGGACAACTATGGCTACACCTTC. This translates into CASGLDNYGYTF.

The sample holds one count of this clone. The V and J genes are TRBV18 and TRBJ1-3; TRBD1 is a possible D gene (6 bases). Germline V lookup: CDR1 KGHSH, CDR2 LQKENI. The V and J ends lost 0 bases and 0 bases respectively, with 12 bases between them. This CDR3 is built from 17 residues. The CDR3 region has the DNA TGTGCCAGCTCACCACCGAAGGGGACAAGCTCTGGAAACACCATATATTTT. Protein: CASSPPKGTSSGNTIYF.

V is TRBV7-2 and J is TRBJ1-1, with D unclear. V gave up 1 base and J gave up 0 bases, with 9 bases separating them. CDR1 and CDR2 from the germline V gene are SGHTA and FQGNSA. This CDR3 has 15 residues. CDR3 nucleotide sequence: TGTGCCAGCAGCTTAGTCATGGGCATGAACACTGAAGCTTTCTTT. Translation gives CASSLVMGMNTEAFF.

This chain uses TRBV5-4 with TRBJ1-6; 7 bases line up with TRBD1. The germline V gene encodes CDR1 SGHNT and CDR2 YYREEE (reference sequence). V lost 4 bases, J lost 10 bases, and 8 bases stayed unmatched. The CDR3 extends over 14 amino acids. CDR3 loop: CASSPGTVESPLHF. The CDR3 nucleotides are TGTGCCAGCAGCCCCGGGACAGTTGAATCACCCCTCCACTTT.

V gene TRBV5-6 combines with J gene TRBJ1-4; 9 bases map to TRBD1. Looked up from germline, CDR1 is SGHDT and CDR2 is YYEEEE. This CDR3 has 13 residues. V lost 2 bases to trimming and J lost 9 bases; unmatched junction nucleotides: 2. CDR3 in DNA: TGTGCCAGCAGCTTTGGACAGGGGAAAAAACTGTTTTTT. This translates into CASSFGQGKKLFF. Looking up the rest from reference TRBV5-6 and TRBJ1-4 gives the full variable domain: DAGVTQSPTHLIKTRGQQVTLRCSPKSGHDTVSWYQQALGQGPQFIFQYYEEEERQRGNFPDRFSGHQFPNYSSELNVNALLLGDSALYLCASSFGQGKKLFFGSGTQLSVL.

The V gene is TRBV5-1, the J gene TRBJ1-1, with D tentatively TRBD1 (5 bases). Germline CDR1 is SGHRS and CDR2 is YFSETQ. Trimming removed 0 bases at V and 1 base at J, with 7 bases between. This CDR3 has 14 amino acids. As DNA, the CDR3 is TGCGCCAGCAGCTTGGGTGACAGGAACACTGAAGCTTTCTTT. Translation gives CASSLGDRNTEAFF.